One and the same sample provided the 20 T cell receptor beta chains below, sequenced in a study of blood T cell repertoires in COVID-19. Profiled with immunoSEQ multiplex PCR; TCRdb holds only in-frame clones, not every one. In the table there are 300,000 or so clones, 87% of which are singletons. Sequencing input: PBMCs or T cells enriched from blood (not recorded which). The source of these receptors is a woman in her twenties or thirties who had recovered from COVID-19.

V is TRBV7-2 and J is TRBJ2-1; D gene uncertain. The CDR3 is 15 residues long. CDR1 and CDR2 from the germline V gene are SGHTA and FQGNSA. V lost 0 bases, J lost 2 bases, and 8 bases lay in between. The CDR3 loop reads CASSLAGGTYNEQFF. CDR3 sequence (DNA): TGTGCCAGCAGCTTAGCAGGCGGAACCTACAATGAGCAGTTCTTC.

The rearrangement links TRBV19 to TRBJ2-1; 11 nucleotides align to TRBD2. Germline trimming cut 8 bases from V and 8 bases from J; bases unmatched to any gene: 8. The CDR3 has 14 residues. In germline, CDR1 is LNHDA, CDR2 SQIVND (reference sequence). The CDR3 bases are TGTGCCAGTCGACTAGCGGGGAGTAGGGATGAGCAGTTCTTC. As protein: CASRLAGSRDEQFF.

This sequence joins TRBV2 and TRBJ1-3; 8 positions agree with TRBD1. The CDR3 covers 15 residues. CDR1 and CDR2 from the germline V gene are SNHLY and FYNNEI. V lost 6 bases to trimming and J lost 2 bases; unmatched junction nucleotides: 6. The CDR3 nucleotides read TGTGCCAGCAGAGACAGGGGCTTTACTGGAAACACCATATATTTT. This encodes CASRDRGFTGNTIYF.

This clone was seen a single time. J is TRBJ1-5 and V is TRBV30; the D is unclear. Per the germline V gene, CDR1 is GTSNPN and CDR2 is SVGIG (reference sequence). The V and J ends lost 2 bases and 0 bases respectively, with 2 bases between them. The CDR3 is made up of 12 amino acids. The CDR3 DNA sequence: TGTGCCTGGAGTCTTAGCAATCAGCCCCAGCATTTT. Its translation: CAWSLSNQPQHF.

The chain uses TRBV28 and TRBJ2-3, with 9 positions matching TRBD2. This CDR3 has 16 amino acids. Per germline, CDR1 MDHEN and CDR2 SYDVKM. Unmatched junction bases numbered 5, after V lost 2 bases and J lost 2 bases. CDR3 sequence reads: CASSLVVAGDTDTQYF. The CDR3 coding sequence is TGTGCCAGCAGTTTAGTGGTAGCGGGGGACACAGATACGCAGTATTTT.

Only a few counts were recorded for this clone. The CDR3 here is CASSQGLRGHYGYTF. The CDR3 DNA sequence: TGTGCCAGCAGCCAAGGGCTGAGGGGGCACTATGGCTACACCTTC. The rearrangement joins TRBV14 to TRBJ1-2, with TRBD1 matching over 7 bases. Per the germline V gene, CDR1 is SGHDN and CDR2 is FVKESK. The CDR3 loop spans 15 amino acids. V gave up 1 base and J gave up 3 bases; unmatched junction bases: 5.

This clone was detected once. The rearrangement uses TRBV27 and TRBJ1-2; TRBD1 agrees at 9 bases. Germline values: CDR1 MNHEY, CDR2 SMNVEV (reference sequence). The CDR3 extends over 13 amino acids. With V trimmed by 10 bases and J by 4 bases, 7 bases remained unmatched. In DNA, the CDR3 is TGTGCCACGTCTGACAGGGGGATCTATGGCTACACCTTC. Translating it yields CATSDRGIYGYTF.

The chain couples TRBV19 to TRBJ1-2; 9 nucleotides match TRBD1. This CDR3 region has 13 residues. Germline V CDR1 and CDR2: LNHDA, SQIVND (reference sequence). The junction had 3 bases not matched to a gene; V was cut back by 5 bases and J by 5 bases. The CDR3 DNA follows: TGTGCCAGTAGTGACAGGGGGTCATATGGCTACACCTTC. The encoded protein is CASSDRGSYGYTF.

CDR3 loop: CASSIGLLAGSTDTQYF. The CDR3 DNA is TGTGCCAGTAGTATCGGTCTTCTAGCGGGGTCCACAGATACGCAGTATTTT. The chain carries TRBV19 and TRBJ2-3, with TRBD2 identical over 9 bases. Germline-derived CDR1 and CDR2 are LNHDA and SQIVND (reference sequence). V lost 3 bases to trimming and J lost 2 bases; unmatched junction nucleotides: 9. The CDR3 covers 17 residues. The full variable domain, completed using reference TRBV19 and TRBJ2-3, is DGGITQSPKYLFRKEGQNVTLSCEQNLNHDAMYWYRQDPGQGLRLIYYSQIVNDFQKGDIAEGYSVSREKKESFPLTVTSAQKNPTAFYLCASSIGLLAGSTDTQYFGPGTRLTVL.

The chain uses TRBV5-4 and TRBJ1-4; D gene uncertain. Germline V gene lookup returns CDR1 SGHNT and CDR2 YYREEE (reference sequence). This CDR3 is 15 amino acids long. Trimming took off 4 bases at V and 4 bases at J, with 14 bases between the two ends. The CDR3 nucleotides are TGTGCCAGCAGCCTGGGGAGTGGTGGTAATGAAAAACTGTTTTTT. Amino acids: CASSLGSGGNEKLFF.

This chain joins TRBV13 and TRBJ2-3; TRBD1 aligns across 10 bases. The J segment lost 5 bases and the V segment lost 2 bases, leaving 7 bases of the junction unmatched. CDR1 PRHDT and CDR2 FYEKMQ come from the germline V gene (reference sequence). The CDR3 covers 16 residues. The CDR3 sequence is CASSLPRQGAGDTQYF. The CDR3 region has the DNA TGTGCCAGCAGCTTACCCCGACAGGGGGCGGGAGATACGCAGTATTTT. The variable domain in full, completed from reference TRBV13 and TRBJ2-3, reads AAGVIQSPRHLIKEKRETATLKCYPIPRHDTVYWYQQGPGQDPQFLISFYEKMQSDKGSIPDRFSAQQFSDYHSELNMSSLELGDSALYFCASSLPRQGAGDTQYFGPGTRLTVL.

The chain has TRBV24-1 and TRBJ1-2; 10 bases align to TRBD1. With 1 base clipped from V and 3 bases from J, the junction kept 1 base outside the gene matches. CDR1 is KGHDR and CDR2 is SFDVKD in the germline V gene. CDR3 size: 15 residues. The CDR3 DNA follows: TGTGCCACCAGTGATTTCGGACAGGGGGACTATGGCTACACCTTC. Translation gives CATSDFGQGDYGYTF.

This chain joins TRBV2 and TRBJ1-6; 7 positions match TRBD1. V lost 7 bases to trimming and J lost 7 bases; unmatched junction nucleotides: 4. This CDR3 is 13 amino acids long. Germline CDR1 is SNHLY and CDR2 is FYNNEI. CDR3 DNA: TGTGCCAGCATCTCAGGGGGAAATTCACCCCTCCACTTT. As protein: CASISGGNSPLHF. The entire variable domain, with the rest obtained from reference TRBV2 and TRBJ1-6, is as follows: EPEVTQTPSHQVTQMGQEVILRCVPISNHLYFYWYRQILGQKVEFLVSFYNNEISEKSEIFDDQFSVERPDGSNFTLKIRSTKLEDSAMYFCASISGGNSPLHFGNGTRLTVT.

The rearrangement uses TRBV9 and TRBJ2-2, with D possibly being TRBD2 (6 bases). Germline V gives CDR1 SGDLS, CDR2 YYNGEE. The CDR3 contains 16 residues. V was cut by 3 bases and J by 1 base, with 13 bases left in between. The CDR3 nucleotides are TGTGCCAGCAGCGGGACTCCGGGGGTGAACACCGGGGAGCTGTTTTTT. This sequence encodes CASSGTPGVNTGELFF.

A few counts support this clone. Other DNA sequences from this sample encode an identical CDR3 as well. The chain links TRBV12-3 or TRBV12-4 to TRBJ2-5; the D is unclear. This CDR3 has 11 residues. V was pared by 3 bases and J by 5 bases, with 4 bases between. The CDR3 DNA sequence: TGTGCCAGCAGTTTGGAGGAGACCCAGTACTTC. Its protein is CASSLEETQYF.

The chain links TRBV14 to TRBJ2-7; 9 bases map to TRBD2. The length of the CDR3 is 16 residues. CDR1 and CDR2 from the germline V gene are SGHDN and FVKESK. J lost 5 bases, V lost 4 bases, and 12 bases had no gene match. The CDR3 nucleotides are TGTGCCAGCAGCCCCCCCGCGGGGGGGCGAGCCCACGAGCAGTACTTC. Translation: CASSPPAGGRAHEQYF.

The chain uses TRBV7-2 and TRBJ1-2; D unclear. V shed 0 bases and J shed 4 bases, with 6 bases lying between them. This CDR3 region has 13 residues. Per germline, CDR1 SGHTA and CDR2 FQGNSA. The CDR3 sequence is CASSLAKRYGYTF. DNA of the CDR3: TGTGCCAGCAGCTTAGCGAAGCGCTATGGCTACACCTTC.

This chain joins TRBV13 and TRBJ2-7; 11 bases line up with TRBD1. This CDR3 is 15 amino acids long. Germline CDR1 reads PRHDT; CDR2 reads FYEKMQ (reference sequence). V was pared by 5 bases and J by 4 bases, with 7 bases of the junction left unmatched. The CDR3 reads CASSPRTGGIYEQYF. The DNA for the CDR3 is TGTGCCAGCAGCCCCCGGACAGGGGGCATATACGAGCAGTACTTC.

The rearrangement links TRBV19 to TRBJ1-2; no firm D call. Germline loops: CDR1 LNHDA, CDR2 SQIVND (reference sequence). CDR3 length: 15 residues. V was clipped by 0 bases and J by 5 bases, with 13 bases between them. CDR3 protein: CASSIDRGRNYGYTF. CDR3 in DNA: TGTGCCAGTAGTATAGATCGCGGGAGGAATTATGGCTACACCTTC.

The chain uses TRBV28 and TRBJ1-1; TRBD1 aligns across 7 bases. The CDR3 is 12 amino acids. V lost 8 bases, J lost 8 bases, and 8 bases stayed unmatched. In germline, CDR1 is MDHEN, CDR2 SYDVKM. CDR3 sequence: CASLFRGTEAFF. In nucleotides, the CDR3 is TGTGCCAGCCTCTTCAGGGGGACGGAAGCTTTCTTT.